This passage covers 26 T cell receptor beta chains from one sample sequenced in a study of CD8 T cells in ankylosing spondylitis. TCRdb re-analysed the 5' RACE reads in MiXCR, keeping a single row per CDR3 protein. The repertoire holds about 96,000 distinct CDR3 sequences, with 8.8% as singletons. Sequencing was performed on blood, either unsorted or a sorted T cell fraction (not recorded which). The receptors were sampled from a male donor with ankylosing spondylitis or in good health (not recorded which).

This clonotype was observed at least ten times. The chain combines TRBV28 with TRBJ2-4; D remains ambiguous. The V end was cut by 10 bases, the J end by 6 bases, with 16 bases between. CDR3 length: 13 amino acids. Germline CDR1 is MDHEN and CDR2 is SYDVKM. Here the CDR3 DNA reads TGTGCCACCTCCGCGGTGGGTGCAAACATTCAGTACTTC. Its translation is CATSAVGANIQYF.

This chain links TRBV30 with TRBJ1-1; TRBD1 aligns across 8 bases. The CDR3 spans 16 residues. Germline CDR1 reads GTSNPN; CDR2 reads SVGIG (reference sequence). V lost 1 base and J lost 4; bases outside the gene matches: 11. The CDR3: CAWSGGQGAAGTEAFF. CDR3 nucleotide sequence: TGTGCCTGGAGTGGGGGCCAGGGGGCGGCTGGCACTGAAGCTTTCTTT.

The chain has TRBV4-1 and TRBJ2-3; 7 bases fit TRBD2. The germline V gene has CDR1 MGHRA and CDR2 YSYEKL. The CDR3 runs to 16 residues. V was pared by 0 bases and J by 1 base, with 4 bases of the junction left unmatched. The CDR3 loop reads CASSQDRAGGTDTQYF. The CDR3 DNA is TGCGCCAGCAGCCAAGATCGGGCGGGGGGCACAGATACGCAGTATTTT.

This clonotype has a count of ten or more. The rearrangement uses TRBV5-1 and TRBJ1-5; tentative D call: TRBD1 (5 bases). The germline V gene encodes CDR1 SGHRS and CDR2 YFSETQ. Trimming shortened V by 0 bases and J by 7 bases, and 14 bases separated the two germline ends. The CDR3 length is 15 residues. DNA for the CDR3: TGCGCCAGCAGCTTGGGGGGGGGTGCGGAACAGCCCCAGCATTTT. Amino acids: CASSLGGGAEQPQHF.

This clonotype was found many times. The genes are TRBV4-1 and TRBJ2-6; TRBD1 might be the D (5 bases). V lost 3 bases, J lost 2 bases, and 11 bases lay in between. This CDR3 contains 16 residues. CDR1 is MGHRA, CDR2 YSYEKL, per germline. CDR3 sequence reads: CASSQSSRAGANVLTF. DNA for the CDR3: TGCGCCAGCAGCCAGAGTAGCAGGGCTGGGGCCAACGTCCTGACTTTC.

The V call is TRBV7-2, the J call TRBJ2-7, with D tentatively TRBD1 (5 bases). This CDR3 region has 14 residues. Germline loops: CDR1 SGHTA, CDR2 FQGNSA. V gave up 3 bases and J gave up 3 bases, with 12 bases separating them. The CDR3 is CASSFGGQGYEQYF. CDR3 nucleotide sequence: TGTGCCAGCAGCTTCGGTGGGCAGGGCTACGAGCAGTACTTC.

This clonotype was detected a few times. CDR3 in amino acids: CASSTQQGRTGELFF. The DNA of the CDR3 is TGTGCCAGCAGCACCCAGCAGGGACGGACCGGGGAGCTGTTTTTT. The chain recombines TRBV7-2 with TRBJ2-2; D may correspond to TRBD1 or TRBD2 (5 bases each). Germline V lookup: CDR1 SGHTA, CDR2 FQGNSA. This CDR3 region has 15 residues. V lost 5 bases to trimming and J lost 5 bases, with 15 bases between them.

In its sample, this clonotype was seen many times. The chain couples TRBV15 to TRBJ1-6; D is undetermined. Germline V CDR1 and CDR2: LNHNV, YYDKDF (reference sequence). With 3 bases removed from V and 8 bases from J, the gap between germline ends came to 8 bases. The CDR3 covers 13 residues. In DNA, the CDR3 is TGTGCCACCAGCAGGGACGGTCATTCACCCCTCCACTTT. As protein: CATSRDGHSPLHF.

The rearrangement uses TRBV11-2 and TRBJ1-5; D is possibly TRBD1 (6 bases). The V and J ends lost 5 bases and 7 bases respectively, with 18 bases between them. The CDR3 consists of 15 residues. In germline, CDR1 is SGHAT, CDR2 FQNNGV. The CDR3 DNA is TGTGCCAGCAGCCCAGACGGGGGGGCTAGGCAGCCCCAGCATTTT. Encoded protein: CASSPDGGARQPQHF.

This clonotype was seen at least ten times. As DNA, the CDR3 is TGTGCCAGCAGCCACGGGACAGTTGGAAACACCATATATTTT. Translated, it gives CASSHGTVGNTIYF. The chain uses TRBV3-1 and TRBJ1-3, with TRBD1 matching over 7 bases. Germline values: CDR1 LGHDT, CDR2 YNNKEL (reference sequence). CDR3 length equals 14 residues. The trim removed 3 bases at V and 3 bases at J, leaving 2 bases unmatched.

This clonotype occurred a few times. CDR3 residues: CASSFTTSGGYNEQFF. CDR3 sequence (DNA): TGCGCCAGCAGCTTTACCACTAGCGGGGGCTACAATGAGCAGTTCTTC. The chain links TRBV5-1 to TRBJ2-1; 11 nucleotides align to TRBD2. Losses at the gene ends were 2 bases for V and 3 bases for J; bases not matched to a gene: 4. CDR1 and CDR2 from the germline V gene are SGHRS and YFSETQ. This CDR3 has 16 residues.

This clonotype has a count of ten or more. The chain is built from TRBV21-1 and TRBJ2-1; TRBD2, the table's D call, lacks a check against the DNA. TRBV21-1 constitutes a pseudogene. The CDR3 runs 16 residues. The CDR3 here is CASSSPLGGQYHEQFF. The CDR3 DNA follows: TGTGCCAGCAGCAGCCCGCTAGGGGGACAGTACCATGAGCAGTTCTTC.

This clonotype has at least ten counts. The chain couples TRBV24-1 to TRBJ2-3; D is perhaps TRBD1 or TRBD2 (6 bases each). Germline CDR1 and CDR2: KGHDR and SFDVKD. Trimming removed 3 bases at V and 4 bases at J, with 10 bases between. This CDR3 contains 14 residues. The CDR3 spells CATSDPGGADTQYF. The CDR3 DNA reads as TGTGCCACCAGTGATCCCGGGGGCGCAGATACGCAGTATTTT.

This clonotype came up many times. This sequence joins TRBV5-1 and TRBJ2-7; the match to TRBD1 covers 11 bases. Germline trimming cut 0 bases from V and 2 bases from J; bases unmatched to any gene: 4. The CDR3 is made up of 16 amino acids. Germline lookup yields CDR1 SGHRS and CDR2 YFSETQ. Written as DNA, the CDR3 is TGCGCCAGCAGCTTGGATCCGGGACAGGGGGCCTACGAGCAGTACTTC. This translates into CASSLDPGQGAYEQYF.

This clonotype was detected ten times or more. This chain connects TRBV5-1 to TRBJ1-5, with unresolved D. Germline V lookup: CDR1 SGHRS, CDR2 YFSETQ. V lost 0 bases and J lost 0, with 7 bases in between. This CDR3 spans 15 amino acids. The CDR3 nucleotides are TGCGCCAGCAGCTTGGGTATAGCTAGCAATCAGCCCCAGCATTTT. It encodes CASSLGIASNQPQHF.

This clonotype was observed many times. This rearrangement joins TRBV6-1 to TRBJ2-3, with D perhaps TRBD1 (6 bases). The CDR3 consists of 14 residues. V lost 5 bases to trimming and J lost 0 bases, with 9 bases between them. The germline V gene encodes CDR1 MNHNS and CDR2 SASEGT. The CDR3 loop is CASSRDRSTDTQYF. Written as DNA, the CDR3 is TGTGCCAGCAGTCGTGACAGGAGCACAGATACGCAGTATTTT.

The chain carries TRBV28 and TRBJ2-1; D unresolved. Germline V gene lookup returns CDR1 MDHEN and CDR2 SYDVKM. V lost 3 bases to trimming and J lost 6 bases, with 15 bases between them. The CDR3 runs to 15 residues. CDR3 DNA: TGTGCCAGCAGTTTGCCCACGGCCGGCTCCAATGAGCAGTTCTTC. This sequence encodes CASSLPTAGSNEQFF.

In the case of this clonotype: One base away lies a much larger clone, so this may be a sequencing read error. The genes are TRBV5-1 and TRBJ2-1, with 7 bases aligning to TRBD1. The CDR3 consists of 15 residues. With V trimmed by 4 bases and J by 2 bases, 6 bases remained unmatched. Per the germline V gene, CDR1 is SGHRS and CDR2 is YFSETQ. In nucleotides, the CDR3 is TGCGCCAGCAGCCCCAGGGGGTCGCCCTACAATGAGCAGTTCTTC. Encoded protein: CASSPRGSPYNEQFF.

Ten or more counts support this clonotype. V usage is TRBV12-3 or TRBV12-4 and J usage is TRBJ2-5; TRBD2 might be the D (5 bases). The V gene lost 5 bases and the J gene lost 5 bases, with 15 bases spanning the gap. This CDR3 spans 14 amino acids. The CDR3 nucleotides read TGTGCCAGCAGTCCCCCCGGGGTTTGGGAGACCCAGTACTTC. Residues: CASSPPGVWETQYF.

This clonotype appeared many times. The chain employs TRBV5-1 and TRBJ2-5; D unresolved. CDR3 length: 13 residues. Deletions cut 0 bases from V and 3 bases from J, with 6 bases between. Germline loops: CDR1 SGHRS, CDR2 YFSETQ. The CDR3, as DNA: TGCGCCAGCAGCTTGGGAGGAGAAGAGACCCAGTACTTC. It codes for CASSLGGEETQYF. The whole variable domain, filled in from reference TRBV5-1 and TRBJ2-5, reads KAGVTQTPRYLIKTRGQQVTLSCSPISGHRSVSWYQQTPGQGLQFLFEYFSETQRNKGNFPGRFSGRQFSNSRSEMNVSTLELGDSALYLCASSLGGEETQYFGPGTRLLVL.

This clonotype has at least ten counts. The V call is TRBV5-1, the J call TRBJ1-5, with 10 bases fitting TRBD1. V shed 5 bases, J shed 4 bases, and the junction held 6 bases outside the gene matches. This CDR3 is 15 amino acids long. Germline V gives CDR1 SGHRS, CDR2 YFSETQ. For the CDR3, the DNA is TGCGCCAGCAGTTCCGGGACAGGGGCAAATCAGCCCCAGCATTTT. Protein: CASSSGTGANQPQHF.

This clonotype was seen a handful of times. The rearrangement uses TRBV5-1 and TRBJ2-5, with 10 nucleotides matching TRBD2. The germline CDR1 and CDR2 sequences are SGHRS and YFSETQ. J gave up 0 bases and V 4 bases, and 12 bases lay outside the gene matches. The length of the CDR3 is 18 residues. CDR3 DNA sequence: TGCGCCAGCAGCCCCGTAGGAGCGGGGGGGATGTACCAAGAGACCCAGTACTTC. Protein: CASSPVGAGGMYQETQYF.

The table lists this clonotype with many counts. This CDR3 is CSAREGGTYEQYF. The CDR3 DNA reads TGCAGTGCTAGAGAGGGGGGGACCTACGAGCAGTACTTC. The V call is TRBV20-1, the J call TRBJ2-7; 7 bases are a match to TRBD2. The CDR3 loop spans 13 amino acids. Germline values: CDR1 DFQATT, CDR2 SNEGSKA (reference sequence). The J segment lost 2 bases and the V segment lost 0 bases, leaving 1 base of the junction unmatched.

This clonotype was recorded at least ten times. CDR3 nucleotide sequence: TGTGCCAGCAGTACGACAGGGCTAGGAACCTCCTACGAGCAGTACTTC. Protein product: CASSTTGLGTSYEQYF. The rearrangement joins TRBV6-1 to TRBJ2-7, with 7 bases that match TRBD1. The V segment lost 5 bases and the J segment 0 bases; nucleotides outside the gene matches: 10. Germline CDR1 reads MNHNS; CDR2 reads SASEGT. CDR3 size: 16 residues.

This clonotype was counted many times. V gene TRBV20-1 combines with J gene TRBJ1-5, with a weak D call TRBD1 (5 bases). The CDR3 is 14 amino acids. Trimming took off 6 bases at V and 6 bases at J, with 18 bases between the two ends. Germline V gives CDR1 DFQATT, CDR2 SNEGSKA (reference sequence). The CDR3 protein is CSAKGRQSGQPQHF. The CDR3, as DNA: TGCAGTGCCAAGGGACGACAGTCGGGTCAGCCCCAGCATTTT.

In this sample, this clonotype turned up many times. The chain employs TRBV5-1 and TRBJ1-1; D might be TRBD1 (5 bases). Per germline, CDR1 SGHRS and CDR2 YFSETQ. Trimming took off 2 bases at V and 5 bases at J, with 13 bases between the two ends. The CDR3 contains 14 residues. The CDR3 coding sequence is TGCGCCAGCAGCTTTCAGGGAAGTCAAACTGAAGCTTTCTTT. It translates to CASSFQGSQTEAFF.